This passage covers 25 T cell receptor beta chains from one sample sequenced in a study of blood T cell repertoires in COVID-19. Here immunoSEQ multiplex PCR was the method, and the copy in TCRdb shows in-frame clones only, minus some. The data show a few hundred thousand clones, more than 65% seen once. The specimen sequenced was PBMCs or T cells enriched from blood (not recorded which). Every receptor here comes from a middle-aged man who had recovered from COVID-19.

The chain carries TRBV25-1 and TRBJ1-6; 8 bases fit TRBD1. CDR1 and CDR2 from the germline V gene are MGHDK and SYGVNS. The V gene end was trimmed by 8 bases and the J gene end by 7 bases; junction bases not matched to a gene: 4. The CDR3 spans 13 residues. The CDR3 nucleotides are TGTGCCAGCTCTCGGACAGGGAATTCACCCCTCCACTTT. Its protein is CASSRTGNSPLHF.

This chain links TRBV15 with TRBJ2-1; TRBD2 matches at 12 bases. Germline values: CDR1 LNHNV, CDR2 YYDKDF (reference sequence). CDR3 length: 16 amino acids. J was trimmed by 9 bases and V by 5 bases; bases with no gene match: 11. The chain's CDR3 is CATSLEVTSGSGEQFF. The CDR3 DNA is TGTGCCACCAGCTTAGAGGTGACTAGCGGGAGTGGTGAGCAGTTCTTC.

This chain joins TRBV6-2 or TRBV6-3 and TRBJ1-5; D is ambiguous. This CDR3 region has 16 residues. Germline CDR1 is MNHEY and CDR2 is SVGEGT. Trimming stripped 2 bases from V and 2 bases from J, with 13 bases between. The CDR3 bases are TGTGCCAGCAGTTACCCGATAGGGAGTGGCAATCAGCCCCAGCATTTT. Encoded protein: CASSYPIGSGNQPQHF.

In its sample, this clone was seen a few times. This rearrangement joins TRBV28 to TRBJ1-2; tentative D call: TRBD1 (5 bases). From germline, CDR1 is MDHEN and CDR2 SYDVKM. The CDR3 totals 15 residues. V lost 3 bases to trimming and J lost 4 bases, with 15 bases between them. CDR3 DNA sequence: TGTGCCAGCAGTTTTGGGGCCCATCCGGTCTATGGCTACACCTTC. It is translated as CASSFGAHPVYGYTF.

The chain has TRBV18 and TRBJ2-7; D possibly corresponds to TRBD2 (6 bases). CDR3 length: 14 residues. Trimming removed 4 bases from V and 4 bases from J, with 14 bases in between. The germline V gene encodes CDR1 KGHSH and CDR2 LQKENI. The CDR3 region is CASSRGTELYEQYF. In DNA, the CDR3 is TGTGCCAGCTCACGCGGGACTGAACTATACGAGCAGTACTTC.

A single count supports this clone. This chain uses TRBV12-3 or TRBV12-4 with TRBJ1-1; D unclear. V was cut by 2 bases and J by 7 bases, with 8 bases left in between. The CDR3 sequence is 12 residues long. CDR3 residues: CASSLFPYEAFF. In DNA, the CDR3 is TGTGCCAGCAGTTTATTTCCCTATGAAGCTTTCTTT.

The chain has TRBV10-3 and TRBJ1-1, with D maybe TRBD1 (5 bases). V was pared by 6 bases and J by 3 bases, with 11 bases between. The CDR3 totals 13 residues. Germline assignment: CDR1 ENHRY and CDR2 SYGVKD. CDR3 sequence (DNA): TGTGCCATCAGCTGGGGCTCGGACACTGAAGCTTTCTTT. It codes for CAISWGSDTEAFF.

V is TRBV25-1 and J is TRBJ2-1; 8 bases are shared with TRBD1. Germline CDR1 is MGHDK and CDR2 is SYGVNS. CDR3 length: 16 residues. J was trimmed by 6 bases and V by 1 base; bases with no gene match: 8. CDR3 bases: TGTGCCAGCAGTGAATCTAGGACAGGGAGGCTCAATGAGCAGTTCTTC. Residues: CASSESRTGRLNEQFF.

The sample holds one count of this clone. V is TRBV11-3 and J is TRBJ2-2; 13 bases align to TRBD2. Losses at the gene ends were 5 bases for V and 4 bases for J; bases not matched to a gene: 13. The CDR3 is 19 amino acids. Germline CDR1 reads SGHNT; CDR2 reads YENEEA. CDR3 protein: CASSARTETSGRATGELFF. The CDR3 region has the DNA TGTGCCAGCAGCGCACGGACAGAAACTAGCGGGAGGGCCACCGGGGAGCTGTTTTTT.

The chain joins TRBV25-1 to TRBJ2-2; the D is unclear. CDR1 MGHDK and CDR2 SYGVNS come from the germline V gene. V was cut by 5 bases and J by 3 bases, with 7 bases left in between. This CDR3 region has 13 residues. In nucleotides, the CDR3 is TGTGCCAGCAGTCACGGTTACACCGGGGAGCTGTTTTTT. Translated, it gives CASSHGYTGELFF.

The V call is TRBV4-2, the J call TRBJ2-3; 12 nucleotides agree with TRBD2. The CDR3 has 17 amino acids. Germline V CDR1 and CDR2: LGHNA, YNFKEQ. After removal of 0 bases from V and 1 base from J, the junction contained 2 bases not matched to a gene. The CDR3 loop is CASSQELAGGGTDTQYF. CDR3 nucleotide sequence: TGTGCCAGCAGCCAAGAACTAGCGGGGGGAGGCACAGATACGCAGTATTTT.

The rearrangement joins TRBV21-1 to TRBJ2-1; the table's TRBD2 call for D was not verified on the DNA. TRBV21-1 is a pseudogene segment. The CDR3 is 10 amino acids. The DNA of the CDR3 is TGTGCCAGCAGCGCAGCGACGGGATTCTTC. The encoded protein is CASSAATGFF.

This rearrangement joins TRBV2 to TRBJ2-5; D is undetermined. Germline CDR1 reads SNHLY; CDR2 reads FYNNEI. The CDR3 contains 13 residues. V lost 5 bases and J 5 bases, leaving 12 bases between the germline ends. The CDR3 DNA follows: TGTGCCAGCAGTTTTATGGGCGCGGAGACCCAGTACTTC. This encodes CASSFMGAETQYF.

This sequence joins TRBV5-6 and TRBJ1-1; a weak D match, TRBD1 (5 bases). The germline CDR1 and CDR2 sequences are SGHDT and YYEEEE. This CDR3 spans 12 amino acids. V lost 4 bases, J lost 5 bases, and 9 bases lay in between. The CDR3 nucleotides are TGTGCCAGCAGCGGGGGGGAGACTGAAGCTTTCTTT. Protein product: CASSGGETEAFF. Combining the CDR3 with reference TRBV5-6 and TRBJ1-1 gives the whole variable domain DAGVTQSPTHLIKTRGQQVTLRCSPKSGHDTVSWYQQALGQGPQFIFQYYEEEERQRGNFPDRFSGHQFPNYSSELNVNALLLGDSALYLCASSGGETEAFFGQGTRLTVV.

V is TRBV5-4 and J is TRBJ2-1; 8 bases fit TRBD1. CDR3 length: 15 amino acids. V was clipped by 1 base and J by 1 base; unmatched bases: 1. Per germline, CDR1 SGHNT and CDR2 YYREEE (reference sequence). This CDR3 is CASSLTGGSYNEQFF. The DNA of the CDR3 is TGTGCCAGCAGCTTGACAGGGGGTTCCTACAATGAGCAGTTCTTC.

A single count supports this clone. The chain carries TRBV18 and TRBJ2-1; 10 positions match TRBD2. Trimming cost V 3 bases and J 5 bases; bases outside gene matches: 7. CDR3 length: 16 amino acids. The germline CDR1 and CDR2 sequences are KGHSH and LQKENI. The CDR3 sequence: CASSPRSGRADNEQFF. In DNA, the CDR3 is TGTGCCAGCTCACCCCGGAGCGGGAGGGCCGACAATGAGCAGTTCTTC.

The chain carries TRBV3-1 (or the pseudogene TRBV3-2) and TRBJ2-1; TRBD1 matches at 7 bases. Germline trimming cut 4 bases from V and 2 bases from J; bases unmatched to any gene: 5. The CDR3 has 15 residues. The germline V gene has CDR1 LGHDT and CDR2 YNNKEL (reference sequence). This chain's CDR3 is CASSLWDRPYNEQFF. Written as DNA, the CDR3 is TGTGCCAGCAGCCTTTGGGACAGACCCTACAATGAGCAGTTCTTC.

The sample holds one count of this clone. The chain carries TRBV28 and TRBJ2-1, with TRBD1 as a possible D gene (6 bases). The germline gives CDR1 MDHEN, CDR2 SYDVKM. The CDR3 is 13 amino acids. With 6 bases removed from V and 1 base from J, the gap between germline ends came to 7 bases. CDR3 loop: CASRQGSYNEQFF. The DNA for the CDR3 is TGTGCCAGCAGACAGGGATCCTACAATGAGCAGTTCTTC.

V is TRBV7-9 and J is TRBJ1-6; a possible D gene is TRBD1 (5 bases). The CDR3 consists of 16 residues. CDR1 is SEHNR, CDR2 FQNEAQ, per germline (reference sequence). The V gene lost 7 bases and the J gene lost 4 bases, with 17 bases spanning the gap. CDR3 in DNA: TGTGCCAGCACCCAACTACAGGAGTTTTATAATTCACCCCTCCACTTT. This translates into CASTQLQEFYNSPLHF.

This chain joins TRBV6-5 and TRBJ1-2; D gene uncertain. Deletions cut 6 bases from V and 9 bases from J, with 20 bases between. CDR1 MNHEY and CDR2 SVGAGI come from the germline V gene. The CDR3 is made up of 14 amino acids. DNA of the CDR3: TGTGCCAGCAGCCCCCCACCTCCTATATTTAGCTACACCTTC. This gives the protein CASSPPPPIFSYTF.

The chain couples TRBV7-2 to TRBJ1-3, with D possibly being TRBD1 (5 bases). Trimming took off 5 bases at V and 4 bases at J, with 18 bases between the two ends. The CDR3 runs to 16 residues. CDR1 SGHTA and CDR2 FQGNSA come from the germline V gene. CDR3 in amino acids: CASSLVGELAGNTIYF. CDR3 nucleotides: TGTGCCAGCAGCCTAGTAGGGGAACTTGCCGGAAACACCATATATTTT. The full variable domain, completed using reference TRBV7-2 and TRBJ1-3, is GAGVSQSPSNKVTEKGKDVELRCDPISGHTALYWYRQSLGQGLEFLIYFQGNSAPDKSGLPSDRFSAERTGGSVSTLTIQRTQQEDSAVYLCASSLVGELAGNTIYFGEGSWLTVV.

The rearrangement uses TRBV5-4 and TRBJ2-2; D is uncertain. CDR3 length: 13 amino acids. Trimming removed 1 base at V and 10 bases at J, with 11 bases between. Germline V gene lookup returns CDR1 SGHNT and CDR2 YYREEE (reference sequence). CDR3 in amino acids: CASSLYGFAELFF. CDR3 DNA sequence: TGTGCCAGCAGCTTGTACGGGTTTGCGGAGCTGTTTTTT.

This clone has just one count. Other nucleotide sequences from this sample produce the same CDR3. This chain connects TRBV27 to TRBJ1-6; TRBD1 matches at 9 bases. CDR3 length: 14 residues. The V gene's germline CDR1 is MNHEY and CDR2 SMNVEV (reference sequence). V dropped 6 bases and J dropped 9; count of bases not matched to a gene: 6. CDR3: CASSPDRGSSPLHF. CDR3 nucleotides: TGTGCCAGCAGCCCTGACAGGGGGAGTTCACCCCTCCACTTT.

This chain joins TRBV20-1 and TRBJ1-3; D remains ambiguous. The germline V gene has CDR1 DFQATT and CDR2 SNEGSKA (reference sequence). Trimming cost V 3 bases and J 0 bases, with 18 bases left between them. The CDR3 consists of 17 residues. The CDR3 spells CSASQLRGTSSGNTIYF. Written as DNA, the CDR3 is TGCAGTGCTAGTCAACTTCGGGGAACCAGCTCTGGAAACACCATATATTTT.

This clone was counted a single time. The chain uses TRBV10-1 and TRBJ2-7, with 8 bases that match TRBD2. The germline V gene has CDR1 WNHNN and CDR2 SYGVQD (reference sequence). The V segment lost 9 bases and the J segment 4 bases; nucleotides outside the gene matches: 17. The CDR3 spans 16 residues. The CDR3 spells CASSPSGSGNMYEQYF. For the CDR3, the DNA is TGCGCCAGTTCTCCCAGCGGTAGCGGGAACATGTACGAGCAGTACTTC.